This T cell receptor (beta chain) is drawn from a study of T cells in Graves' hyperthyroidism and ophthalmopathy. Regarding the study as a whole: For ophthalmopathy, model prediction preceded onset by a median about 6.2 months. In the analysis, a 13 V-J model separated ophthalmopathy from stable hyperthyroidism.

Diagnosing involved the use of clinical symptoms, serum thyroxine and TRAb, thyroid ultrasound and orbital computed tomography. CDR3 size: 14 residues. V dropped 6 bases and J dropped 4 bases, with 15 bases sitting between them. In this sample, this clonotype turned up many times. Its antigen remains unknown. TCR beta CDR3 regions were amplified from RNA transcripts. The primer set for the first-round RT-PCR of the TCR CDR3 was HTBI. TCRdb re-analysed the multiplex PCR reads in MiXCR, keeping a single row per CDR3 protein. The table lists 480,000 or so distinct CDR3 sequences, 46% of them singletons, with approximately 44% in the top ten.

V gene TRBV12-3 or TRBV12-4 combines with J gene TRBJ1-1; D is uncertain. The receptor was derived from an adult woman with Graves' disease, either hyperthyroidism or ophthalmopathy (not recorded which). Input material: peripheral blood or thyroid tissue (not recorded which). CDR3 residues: CASSRRTVSTEAFF. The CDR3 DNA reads TGTGCCAGCAGCCGAAGGACCGTCAGCACTGAAGCTTTCTTT.